What follows are 17 T cell receptor beta chains derived from one specimen sequenced in a study of blood T cells in healthy people across ages. A second PCR of about 6 to 11 cycles used a sample-barcoded 5' primer and a J-beta primer mix. TCRdb reanalysed the 5' RACE reads using MiXCR and keeps one entry per CDR3 protein. The table shows around 850,000 distinct CDR3 sequences, with around 36% occurring only once. The sequencing sample was made of blood. Receptors originate from a man younger than 35 in good health.

This clonotype appeared a single time. This may stem from a read error, because a much larger clone lies one nucleotide away. J is TRBJ2-3 and V is TRBV12-3 or TRBV12-4; D is perhaps TRBD1 (5 bases). This CDR3 has 16 residues. Trimming took 3 bases from V and 1 from J, leaving 14 bases between them. CDR3 DNA sequence: TGTGCCAGCAGTTTGGCTGGCAGGGTGGGCACAGATACGCAGTATTTT. Translation gives CASSLAGRVGTDTQYF.

The chain uses TRBV7-9 and TRBJ2-2, with D uncertain. The CDR3 extends over 13 amino acids. Trimming cost V 5 bases and J 4 bases, with 8 bases left between them. Germline assignment: CDR1 SEHNR and CDR2 FQNEAQ (reference sequence). CDR3: CASSAPGTGELFF. The CDR3 region has the DNA TGTGCCAGCAGCGCACCTGGCACCGGGGAGCTGTTTTTT.

This clonotype was counted ten times or more. The chain joins TRBV9 to TRBJ2-7, with a weak D call TRBD2 (5 bases). From germline, CDR1 is SGDLS and CDR2 YYNGEE. The CDR3 is 14 residues long. V lost 0 bases, J lost 2 bases, and 9 bases lay in between. CDR3 nucleotide sequence: TGTGCCAGCAGCGTAGATCCGGGGACCTACGAGCAGTACTTC. Protein: CASSVDPGTYEQYF.

This clonotype has a count of ten or more. The chain combines TRBV4-3 with TRBJ2-1; D is possibly TRBD2 (5 bases). CDR1 is LGHNA and CDR2 is YSLEER in the germline V gene. Deletions cut 1 base from V and 9 bases from J, with 13 bases between. This CDR3 comprises 14 residues. The CDR3 DNA reads TGCGCCAGCAGCCAAGTAGTATATGGAGGTGAGCAGTTCTTC. This sequence encodes CASSQVVYGGEQFF.

The chain recombines TRBV9 with TRBJ2-7; 8 nucleotides align to TRBD1. The germline V gene has CDR1 SGDLS and CDR2 YYNGEE. The ends lost 1 base at V and 7 bases at J; junction bases unmatched: 7. CDR3 size: 14 residues. The DNA for the CDR3 is TGTGCCAGCAGCGTACAGGGGGCGCGTAATGAGCAGTACTTC. Amino acids: CASSVQGARNEQYF.

This clonotype was counted a few times. The V call is TRBV3-1, the J call TRBJ2-7; tentative D call: TRBD2 (6 bases). The CDR3 is 14 amino acids. Germline V CDR1 and CDR2: LGHDT, YNNKEL (reference sequence). Deletions cut 1 base from V and 3 bases from J, with 10 bases between. CDR3 nucleotides: TGTGCCAGCAGCCAAGGGGGAGGAAACTACGAGCAGTACTTC. It translates to CASSQGGGNYEQYF.

This clonotype was counted at least ten times. The rearrangement joins TRBV12-3 or TRBV12-4 to TRBJ2-5; TRBD2 might be the D (5 bases). V gave up 6 bases and J gave up 5 bases, with 16 bases separating them. The CDR3 spans 14 residues. The CDR3 region has the DNA TGTGCCAGCAGCCCTTCTAGCACTCCCGAGACCCAGTACTTC. This translates into CASSPSSTPETQYF.

Only one count was recorded for this clonotype. The V call is TRBV3-1, the J call TRBJ2-1, with a possible D match to TRBD2 (6 bases). The CDR3 spans 16 residues. The germline V and J ends were trimmed by 3 bases and 9 bases, with 21 bases remaining between them. Germline-derived CDR1 and CDR2 are LGHDT and YNNKEL (reference sequence). As DNA, the CDR3 is TGTGCCAGCAGCCATTCGAGGAGCGGGTCCGAAGTTGAGCAGTTCTTC. It is translated as CASSHSRSGSEVEQFF.

V usage is TRBV5-4 and J usage is TRBJ2-5; 12 bases line up with TRBD2. Germline-derived CDR1 and CDR2 are SGHNT and YYREEE (reference sequence). J gave up 11 bases and V 4 bases, and 15 bases lay outside the gene matches. The CDR3 spans 16 residues. CDR3 region: CASSRPSGGAYNEQYF. CDR3 bases: TGTGCCAGCAGCCGACCTAGCGGGGGGGCCTACAATGAGCAGTACTTC.

This chain joins TRBV19 and TRBJ1-2; D gene unclear. CDR1 and CDR2 (germline): LNHDA, SQIVND (reference sequence). V was shortened by 3 bases and J by 5 bases, with 10 bases between the two germline ends. This CDR3 comprises 13 residues. The CDR3 nucleotides read TGTGCCAGTAGTATGGCGCTGACTTATGGCTACACCTTC. Encoded protein: CASSMALTYGYTF.

The chain recombines TRBV6-2 or TRBV6-3 with TRBJ1-6; D not certain. The V gene's germline CDR1 is MNHEY and CDR2 SVGEGT. There are 15 residues in the CDR3. V lost 0 bases, J lost 9 bases, and 12 bases lay in between. Here the CDR3 DNA reads TGTGCCAGCAGTTACTCCGGGCCCAAGGGTTCACCCCTCCACTTT. The encoded protein is CASSYSGPKGSPLHF.

The sample holds a few counts of this clonotype. The chain recombines TRBV5-1 with TRBJ1-1; tentatively, D is TRBD1 (5 bases). The germline CDR1 and CDR2 sequences are SGHRS and YFSETQ. V lost 4 bases, J lost 5 bases, and 21 bases lay in between. The CDR3 extends over 16 amino acids. The CDR3 region is CASSRDPTAVGTEAFF. The CDR3 DNA reads as TGCGCCAGCAGCCGCGACCCGACAGCGGTAGGTACTGAAGCTTTCTTT.

The chain carries TRBV3-1 and TRBJ2-5; 8 nucleotides line up with TRBD2. Trimming at V came to 2 bases and at J to 3 bases, leaving 14 bases not matched to a gene. Per germline, CDR1 LGHDT and CDR2 YNNKEL (reference sequence). This CDR3 comprises 18 residues. This chain's CDR3 is CASSQILGPSGLKETQYF. In nucleotides, the CDR3 is TGTGCCAGCAGCCAAATCCTGGGTCCTAGCGGGCTTAAAGAGACCCAGTACTTC.

This chain connects TRBV12-3 or TRBV12-4 to TRBJ1-5; 8 bases fit TRBD1. The V gene end was trimmed by 6 bases and the J gene end by 5 bases; junction bases not matched to a gene: 6. The CDR3 has 14 amino acids. The CDR3 coding sequence is TGTGCCAGCAGCAAGGACAGGGAATATCAGCCCCAGCATTTT. It yields the protein CASSKDREYQPQHF.

A remark on this clonotype: A single base separates this from a much larger clone, so it may be a read error. CDR3 in amino acids: CASSQRDSGSYNEQYF. In nucleotides, the CDR3 is TGCGCCAGCAGCCAACGGGACAGTGGCTCCTACAATGAGCAGTACTTC. The chain uses TRBV4-3 and TRBJ2-1; 7 bases align to TRBD1. The end of the DNA fits TRBJ2-7 better, so the J call may be wrong. Per germline, CDR1 LGHNA and CDR2 YSLEER. The CDR3 sequence is 16 residues long.

This clonotype was recorded many times. V and J are TRBV2 and TRBJ1-5; 7 nucleotides align to TRBD1. The CDR3 covers 13 residues. The V and J ends lost 4 bases and 7 bases, in that order; junction bases with no gene match: 4. Germline V CDR1 and CDR2: SNHLY, FYNNEI. The CDR3: CASSGQGGQPQHF. CDR3 bases: TGTGCCAGCAGTGGACAGGGCGGCCAGCCCCAGCATTTT.

This clonotype was seen many times. The chain employs TRBV6-5 and TRBJ2-7; D not certain. The CDR3 runs 15 residues. In germline, CDR1 is MNHEY, CDR2 SVGAGI. The V and J ends lost 6 bases and 5 bases respectively, with 20 bases between them. CDR3 DNA: TGTGCCAGCAGCCCGGGTAGACACGGTCCAAACGAGCAGTACTTC. Protein sequence: CASSPGRHGPNEQYF.